These 2 T cell receptor beta chains were sequenced from one sample in a study of blood T cell repertoires in COVID-19. Sequenced by immunoSEQ multiplex PCR; TCRdb stores in-frame clones only, minus some. This sample has 180,000 or so clones, with around 86% found just once. Sequenced input: peripheral blood. These receptors all stem from a man aged 60 to 75 with acute or convalescent COVID-19.

The chain recombines TRBV21-1 with TRBJ2-5; the DNA was not compared with TRBD1, the D call given in the table. TRBV21-1 is labeled a pseudogene. This CDR3 comprises 14 residues. CDR3 nucleotide sequence: TGTGCCAGCAGCGCGGGACAGAAACAAGAGACCCAGTACTTC. Its translation: CASSAGQKQETQYF.

The chain has TRBV28 and TRBJ2-1, with 12 bases fitting TRBD2. V was clipped by 6 bases and J by 2 bases; unmatched bases: 2. Germline loops: CDR1 MDHEN, CDR2 SYDVKM. There are 15 residues in the CDR3. The CDR3 DNA sequence: TGTGCCAGCAGGCCTAGCGGGAGGGCCTACAATGAGCAGTTCTTC. It translates to CASRPSGRAYNEQFF.